This is a list of T cell receptor beta chains from one sample in a study of tumor-infiltrating lymphocytes in primary liver carcinoma. TCRdb called the multiplex PCR reads again in MiXCR, with one record for every CDR3 protein. Here the sample spans tens of thousands of distinct CDR3 sequences, approximately 73% being singletons. Material: liver tumor tissue from sampling region 4. The source is a man aged 40-49 years with primary liver carcinoma and hepatitis B virus infection. Each CDR3 is given with its conserved first and last residue. Fields, in order: D gene, V gene, J gene, clone size, CDR3 DNA, CDR3 protein. The D gene is left open where the match is weak. Size is stated for part of the rows, as once, few or many counts, or as a class when the clone is expanded.

D: -; V: TRBV7-8; J: TRBJ2-1; size: once; DNA: TGTGCCAGTAGCTATGGACAGTACAATGAGCAGTTCTTC; CDR3: CASSYGQYNEQFF
D: -; V: TRBV6-1; J: TRBJ2-2; size: -; DNA: TGTACCAGCAATGAAGCTGACACCGGGGAGCTGTTTTTT; CDR3: CTSNEADTGELFF
D: -; V: TRBV12-3/TRBV12-4; J: TRBJ1-1; size: -; DNA: TGTACCAGCAGTTTATTAGGGGACACTGAAGCTTTCTTT; CDR3: CTSSLLGDTEAFF
D: -; V: TRBV7-9; J: TRBJ2-3; size: -; DNA: TGTGCCAGCAGGGGGTCTTATAGCACAGATACGCAGTATTTT; CDR3: CASRGSYSTDTQYF
D: -; V: TRBV29-1; J: TRBJ1-1; size: -; DNA: TGCAGCGTCCGCCCGTCCGGGGGAAACACTGAGGCTTTCTTT; CDR3: CSVRPSGGNTEAFF
D: TRBD1; V: TRBV7-8; J: TRBJ1-4; size: medium-sized; DNA: TGTGCCAGCAGCTACGGACAGGGGGTGGGTGAAAAACTGTTTTTT; CDR3: CASSYGQGVGEKLFF
D: -; V: TRBV4-2; J: TRBJ2-2; size: -; DNA: TGTGCCAGCAGACATTGGGGGGAGCTGTTTTTT; CDR3: CASRHWGELFF
D: -; V: TRBV28; J: TRBJ2-7; size: -; DNA: TGTGCCAGCAGTTTAGACGGGGGGCGCTTTCACGAGAAGTACTTC; CDR3: CASSLDGGRFHEKYF
D: TRBD1; V: TRBV11-2; J: TRBJ1-6; size: few; DNA: TGTGCCAGCAGCTTAGGGGACAGCGGCTATAATTCACCCCTCCACTTT; CDR3: CASSLGDSGYNSPLHF
D: -; V: TRBV29-1; J: TRBJ2-1; size: -; DNA: TGCTGTGCCCCGGATGGCGGCCGGGTAGGAGAGCAGTTCTTT; CDR3: CCAPDGGRVGEQFF
D: TRBD2; V: TRBV11-2; J: TRBJ2-5; size: medium-sized; DNA: TGTGCCAGCACCAGAGCGGGGATCCAAGAGACCCAGTACTTC; CDR3: CASTRAGIQETQYF
D: -; V: TRBV5-1; J: TRBJ2-2; size: -; DNA: TGCGCCAGCAGCTTACATCACAGGATGAACAGAGGGGAGCTGTTTTTT; CDR3: CASSLHHRMNRGELFF
D: -; V: TRBV7-2; J: TRBJ2-1; size: few; DNA: TGTGCCAGCAGCGCAGGGCCCCCGGGACTCGATTCCTACAATGAGCAGTTCTTC; CDR3: CASSAGPPGLDSYNEQFF
D: -; V: TRBV5-5; J: TRBJ2-5; size: -; DNA: TGTGCCAGCAACCTGGGGCTAATCGGGACGGAGTACCAAGAGACCCAGTACTTC; CDR3: CASNLGLIGTEYQETQYF
D: -; V: TRBV12-3/TRBV12-4; J: TRBJ2-2; size: -; DNA: TGTGCCAGCAGCTTCCCCCCGGGGGACTTAGCGAACACCGGGAAGCTGTTTTTT; CDR3: CASSFPPGDLANTGKLFF
D: TRBD1; V: TRBV29-1; J: TRBJ1-1; size: -; DNA: TGCAGCGTTGCAGGGGGCTGGGAGATGAACTCAGAAGCTTTCTTT; CDR3: CSVAGGWEMNSEAFF
D: TRBD2; V: TRBV5-1; J: TRBJ2-1; size: -; DNA: TGCGCCAGCAGCCCGACGAGACTAGCTGAGCAGTTCTTC; CDR3: CASSPTRLAEQFF
D: -; V: TRBV5-5; J: TRBJ1-5; size: -; DNA: TGTGCCAGTAGCGGGCTGGGGGATCGGCCCCATCATTTT; CDR3: CASSGLGDRPHHF
D: -; V: TRBV30; J: TRBJ1-2; size: medium-sized; DNA: TGTGCCGGCCGAACGGACATCGGATATGATGGCTACACCTTC; CDR3: CAGRTDIGYDGYTF
D: -; V: TRBV6-5; J: TRBJ2-7; size: -; DNA: TGTGCCAGCAGTTCTTCAGAGGGAGGAGGTGAGCAGTACTTC; CDR3: CASSSSEGGGEQYF
D: TRBD2; V: TRBV11-1; J: TRBJ2-4; size: -; DNA: TGTGCCAGCAGCTTTCCCTGGACTAGCGAGACCAAAAACGTTGAGTACTTC; CDR3: CASSFPWTSETKNVEYF
D: -; V: TRBV20-1; J: TRBJ1-1; size: -; DNA: TGCAGTGCTCCCAAGACGGGTACTGAAGCTTTCTTT; CDR3: CSAPKTGTEAFF
D: -; V: TRBV28; J: TRBJ2-3; size: -; DNA: TGTGCCAGCAGTTTACGGCTGCTAGTGGAAGCTACAGATACGCAGTGTTTT; CDR3: CASSLRLLVEATDTQCF
D: -; V: TRBV6-6; J: TRBJ1-1; size: -; DNA: TGTGCCAGCATCACAGAGGAGACTACTGAAGCTTTCTTT; CDR3: CASITEETTEAFF
D: -; V: TRBV5-4; J: TRBJ2-7; size: -; DNA: TGTGCCAGCAGCGGGGGGCCGGGAGCGGAAGACACCTACAAGCAGTACTTC; CDR3: CASSGGPGAEDTYKQYF
D: -; V: TRBV5-1; J: TRBJ1-1; size: -; DNA: TGCGCGAGCAGCTTGGAACCGTTGGGTTCGACTTTCTTT; CDR3: CASSLEPLGSTFF
D: -; V: TRBV29-1; J: TRBJ1-5; size: -; DNA: TGCAGCGCCGGAGGAGCGAATCAGCCCCAGCATTTT; CDR3: CSAGGANQPQHF
D: -; V: TRBV30; J: TRBJ1-2; size: -; DNA: TGTGCCTGGAGTGTGACCTATGGCTGCACCTTC; CDR3: CAWSVTYGCTF
D: -; V: TRBV11-1; J: TRBJ2-7; size: -; DNA: TGTGCCAGCAGCCCAGACTGCTACGAAGAGTACTTC; CDR3: CASSPDCYEEYF
D: TRBD2; V: TRBV5-1; J: TRBJ2-3; size: once; DNA: TGCGCCAGCAGCTTGAACGGGAGGGCTAGCACAAATACGCTGTATTTT; CDR3: CASSLNGRASTNTLYF
D: TRBD1; V: TRBV28; J: TRBJ1-1; size: -; DNA: TGTGCCAGCGGTTTGTACAGGGGAGTAACTGAAGCTTTCTTT; CDR3: CASGLYRGVTEAFF
D: -; V: TRBV11-3; J: TRBJ2-1; size: -; DNA: TGCGCAAGCAGCTTAAATGCCAGTGAGCAGTTCTTC; CDR3: CASSLNASEQFF
D: -; V: TRBV28; J: TRBJ2-3; size: -; DNA: TGTGCCTGCCTGGGAGGAGCGGTAGGGAGCACAGATACGCGGTATTTT; CDR3: CACLGGAVGSTDTRYF
D: -; V: TRBV29-1; J: TRBJ2-5; size: -; DNA: TGCAGCGCTATGGACAATGGGGAGACCCAGTACTTC; CDR3: CSAMDNGETQYF
D: TRBD1; V: TRBV28; J: TRBJ1-5; size: -; DNA: TGTGCCAGCAGGACAGGGACAGGGCAACCCCAGGATTTT; CDR3: CASRTGTGQPQDF
D: -; V: TRBV7-3; J: TRBJ1-1; size: many; DNA: TGTGCCAGCAGTCCGAGGGGGGGCCGGTACACTGAAGCTTTCTTT; CDR3: CASSPRGGRYTEAFF
D: -; V: TRBV5-5; J: TRBJ2-2; size: -; DNA: TGCGTCAGCAGACTCCACACCGGGGAGCCGTTTTTT; CDR3: CVSRLHTGEPFF
D: -; V: TRBV5-8; J: TRBJ2-1; size: -; DNA: TGTGCCAGCAGCCCCCCAGTAATGGGGGGCTATGAGCAGTTCTTC; CDR3: CASSPPVMGGYEQFF
D: -; V: TRBV30; J: TRBJ2-6; size: many; DNA: TGTGCCTGGAGTCGCAGCTCTGGGGCCAACGTCCTGACTTTC; CDR3: CAWSRSSGANVLTF
D: -; V: TRBV3-1; J: TRBJ1-1; size: many; DNA: TGTGCCAGCAGCAATGGGTACACTGAAGCTTTCTTT; CDR3: CASSNGYTEAFF
D: TRBD2; V: TRBV5-6; J: TRBJ2-3; size: few; DNA: TGTGCCAGCAGCGATAGCGGGAGAACAGATACGCAGCATTTC; CDR3: CASSDSGRTDTQHF
D: -; V: TRBV10-2; J: TRBJ1-5; size: -; DNA: TGCGCCAGCAATGCGGGGGGAACGCAGCCCCAGCATTTT; CDR3: CASNAGGTQPQHF
D: -; V: TRBV29-1; J: TRBJ1-1; size: -; DNA: TGCAGCGTTGGTGGGGGGTGGTGGATGAACACTGAAGTTTTCTTT; CDR3: CSVGGGWWMNTEVFF
D: TRBD2; V: TRBV11-2; J: TRBJ2-7; size: -; DNA: TGTGTCGGCAGCTTAACCCTAGCGGGGGCTAGCGAGCAGTATTTC; CDR3: CVGSLTLAGASEQYF
D: TRBD1; V: TRBV28; J: TRBJ2-5; size: many; DNA: TGTGCCAGCAGTCAAACAGGGGGTAATTCTCGAGAGACCCAGTACTTC; CDR3: CASSQTGGNSRETQYF
D: -; V: TRBV28; J: TRBJ1-1; size: few; DNA: TGTGCCAGCAGTTTGGACAAGGGAGTAACTGAATCTTTCTTT; CDR3: CASSLDKGVTESFF
D: -; V: TRBV11-1; J: TRBJ2-1; size: -; DNA: TGTGCCAACAGCTCCCCTCCTGGTGGGACGGCCTTTAGTGAGCAGTTCTTC; CDR3: CANSSPPGGTAFSEQFF
D: -; V: TRBV6-6; J: TRBJ1-5; size: once; DNA: TGTGTCAGCAGTCCCGGGGGGAGGGCGGGTCAGCCCCAGCATTTT; CDR3: CVSSPGGRAGQPQHF
D: TRBD1; V: TRBV10-2; J: TRBJ2-7; size: -; DNA: TGCGCCAGCAGCTGCAGGGGGAGTCCCTACGAGCAGTACTTC; CDR3: CASSCRGSPYEQYF
D: -; V: TRBV29-1; J: TRBJ2-3; size: few; DNA: TGCAGCGTCCAAACAGGGGAGGGTACGCAGTATTTT; CDR3: CSVQTGEGTQYF
D: -; V: TRBV6-4; J: TRBJ2-2; size: -; DNA: TGTGCAAGCAGTGACCCTGGGGGCGCGGACACCGGGGAGCTGTTTTTT; CDR3: CASSDPGGADTGELFF
D: -; V: TRBV28; J: TRBJ1-2; size: -; DNA: TGTGCCAGCAGTTTGGACAGAATCTATGACTACTCATTC; CDR3: CASSLDRIYDYSF
D: TRBD2; V: TRBV20-1; J: TRBJ2-3; size: many; DNA: TGCAGTGCCCCCAGGGCGCGGGAGTCGAGCACAGATACGCAGTATTTT; CDR3: CSAPRARESSTDTQYF